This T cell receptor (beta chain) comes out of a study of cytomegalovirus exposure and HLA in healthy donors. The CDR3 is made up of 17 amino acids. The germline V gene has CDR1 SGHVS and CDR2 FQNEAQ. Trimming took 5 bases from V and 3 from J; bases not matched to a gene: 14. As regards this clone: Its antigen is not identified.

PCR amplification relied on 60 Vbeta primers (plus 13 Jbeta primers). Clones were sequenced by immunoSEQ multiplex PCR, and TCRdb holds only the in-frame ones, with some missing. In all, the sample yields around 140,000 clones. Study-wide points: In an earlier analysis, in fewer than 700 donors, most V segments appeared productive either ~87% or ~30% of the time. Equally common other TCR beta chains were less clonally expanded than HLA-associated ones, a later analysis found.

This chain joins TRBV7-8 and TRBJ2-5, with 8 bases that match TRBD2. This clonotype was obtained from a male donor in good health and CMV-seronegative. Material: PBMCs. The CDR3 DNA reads TGTGCCAGCAGCCCTCCCCTCGGGAGGGCCGGAGAAGAGACCCAGTACTTC. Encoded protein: CASSPPLGRAGEETQYF.